The 28 T cell receptor beta chains in this list originate from one sample, sequenced in a study of T cell responses to AZD1222 COVID-19 vaccine. The data were produced by immunoSEQ multiplex PCR, yet TCRdb's version contains in-frame clones alone and is incomplete. The data hold fewer than 200,000 clones, with around 85% observed a single time. The input for sequencing was peripheral blood, taken 28 days after the second AZD1222 dose. The receptors were sampled from an adult who received the AZD1222 COVID-19 vaccine.

V is TRBV5-6 and J is TRBJ2-5; 7 bases agree with TRBD2. Trimming took 4 bases from V and 10 from J; bases not matched to a gene: 16. CDR3 length: 15 amino acids. Looked up from germline, CDR1 is SGHDT and CDR2 is YYEEEE. In DNA form, the CDR3 reads TGTGCCAGCAGCCACCGGTCTGGGAGGGGTATGAGCCAGTACTTC. Residues: CASSHRSGRGMSQYF.

In this sample, this clone is medium-sized (0.01 to 0.1%). V usage is TRBV4-3 and J usage is TRBJ2-4; D ambiguous. Germline CDR1 reads LGHNA; CDR2 reads YSLEER. This CDR3 has 13 residues. Between the trimmed V and J ends, which lost 0 bases and 9 bases, there was a span of 9 bases. The CDR3 reads CASSQDYGAIQYF. Here the CDR3 DNA reads TGCGCCAGCAGCCAAGATTACGGCGCCATTCAGTACTTC.

The chain joins TRBV18 to TRBJ1-2; maybe TRBD1 (6 bases). The germline gives CDR1 KGHSH, CDR2 LQKENI. This CDR3 has 16 amino acids. V lost 1 base, J lost 2 bases, and 14 bases lay in between. The CDR3 sequence: CASSPLPDSLNYGYTF. In DNA form, the CDR3 reads TGTGCCAGCTCACCACTCCCGGACAGTCTAAACTATGGCTACACCTTC.

This clone was detected only once. This rearrangement joins TRBV5-3 to TRBJ1-6; D uncertain. TRBV5-3 is an ORF, and what it does is uncertain. Trimming left V 2 bases short and J 9 bases short, with 6 bases between. The length of the CDR3 is 12 residues. CDR3 loop: CARSLGCSPLHF. In nucleotides, the CDR3 is TGTGCCAGAAGCTTAGGGTGTTCACCCCTCCACTTT.

V usage is TRBV27 and J usage is TRBJ2-1; weak D call: TRBD1 (8 bases). CDR1 is MNHEY and CDR2 is SMNVEV in the germline V gene (reference sequence). The CDR3 sequence is 16 residues long. V lost 3 bases, J lost 2 bases, and 14 bases lay in between. CDR3 bases: TGTGCCAGCAGTTTTTACAGGGGGGGCCCCTACAATGAGCAGTTCTTC. Protein: CASSFYRGGPYNEQFF.

J is TRBJ1-1 and V is TRBV10-2; no clear D gene. V lost 0 bases and J 0 bases, leaving 8 bases between the germline ends. The CDR3 loop spans 15 amino acids. Germline loops: CDR1 WSHSY, CDR2 SAAADI. The DNA of the CDR3 is TGCGCCAGCAGTGAGTCGTTAGGCGTGAACACTGAAGCTTTCTTT. Protein product: CASSESLGVNTEAFF.

The chain has TRBV19 and TRBJ1-6; D not certain. The V gene's germline CDR1 is LNHDA and CDR2 SQIVND (reference sequence). V lost 8 bases, J lost 4 bases, and 33 bases lay in between. The CDR3 runs 21 residues. CDR3 bases: TGTGCCAGTCGTCTCGCTGCTGCAGTTGGACGCTCGACCCCTTATAATTCACCCCTCCACTTT. Residues: CASRLAAAVGRSTPYNSPLHF.

The chain links TRBV5-1 to TRBJ1-2; 10 bases line up with TRBD1. The V gene's germline CDR1 is SGHRS and CDR2 YFSETQ. The V and J ends lost 5 bases and 1 base, in that order; junction bases with no gene match: 2. This CDR3 is 14 amino acids long. The CDR3 bases are TGCGCCAGCAGTGGGGACAGGGGTAACTATGGCTACACCTTC. Translating gives CASSGDRGNYGYTF.

The chain carries TRBV6-2 or TRBV6-3 and TRBJ2-1; 14 positions match TRBD2. Germline V gene sequence: CDR1 MNHEY, CDR2 SVGEGT. V was clipped by 4 bases and J by 6 bases; unmatched bases: 2. The CDR3 is 15 amino acids. The CDR3 loop is CASSFGTSGGNEQFF. The CDR3, as DNA: TGTGCCAGCAGTTTTGGGACTAGCGGGGGCAATGAGCAGTTCTTC.

This clone was seen once. This sequence joins TRBV6-5 and TRBJ2-2; D is unclear. The CDR3 length is 12 residues. V lost 6 bases and J 4 bases, leaving 6 bases between the germline ends. Germline V lookup: CDR1 MNHEY, CDR2 SVGAGI. The DNA for the CDR3 is TGTGCCAGCAGATGGGGCACCGGGGAGCTGTTTTTT. It codes for CASRWGTGELFF.

CDR3 amino acids: CASSEWAGREKLFF. The DNA of the CDR3 is TGTGCCAGCAGTGAATGGGCAGGGAGAGAAAAACTGTTTTTT. The chain couples TRBV6-1 to TRBJ1-4, with D possibly being TRBD1 (5 bases). Trimming left V 2 bases short and J 8 bases short, with 12 bases between. The CDR3 is made up of 14 amino acids. Germline CDR1 and CDR2: MNHNS and SASEGT.

The chain has TRBV4-1 and TRBJ1-2, with D unresolved. The CDR3 is 14 amino acids. The V end lost 2 bases, the J end lost 2 bases, and 9 bases lay between the germline ends. CDR1 and CDR2 from the germline V gene are MGHRA and YSYEKL. CDR3 bases: TGCGCCAGCAGCCAACAGACACAGAACTATGGCTACACCTTC. Translated, it gives CASSQQTQNYGYTF.

The chain carries TRBV4-2 and TRBJ1-5; 7 bases are a match to TRBD1. Germline loops: CDR1 LGHNA, CDR2 YNFKEQ. CDR3 length: 18 residues. V shed 4 bases and J 6 bases; nucleotides not matched to a gene: 18. The CDR3 is CASSPQGEGAFFSQPQHF. The CDR3 bases are TGTGCCAGCAGCCCCCAGGGGGAGGGCGCCTTCTTTTCTCAGCCCCAGCATTTT.

Points on this clone: The sample holds other DNA sequences that translate to the same CDR3. The CDR3 DNA reads as TGTGCCAGCAGCTTAGGTCCGGGGGAGAATCAGCCCCAGCATTTT. This codes for CASSLGPGENQPQHF. The chain links TRBV7-8 to TRBJ1-5; weak D call: TRBD1 (5 bases). This CDR3 region has 15 residues. CDR1 and CDR2 (germline): SGHVS, FQNEAQ. Trimming stripped 1 base from V and 4 bases from J, with 11 bases between.

The CDR3 sequence: CASSLGEGSYNEQFF. The CDR3 nucleotides are TGCGCCAGCAGCCTCGGGGAGGGCTCCTACAATGAGCAGTTCTTC. V is TRBV5-1 and J is TRBJ2-1; 7 nucleotides agree with TRBD2. V shed 4 bases, J shed 0 bases, and the junction held 4 bases outside the gene matches. CDR1 and CDR2 (germline): SGHRS, YFSETQ. The CDR3 has 15 residues.

The chain has TRBV11-2 and TRBJ2-7; TRBD1 or TRBD2 may be the D gene (5 bases each). Germline loops: CDR1 SGHAT, CDR2 FQNNGV. The CDR3 consists of 16 residues. The V and J ends lost 4 bases and 6 bases respectively, with 22 bases between them. This CDR3 reads CASSSLFSGPAGEQYF. The DNA of the CDR3 is TGTGCCAGCAGCTCCCTATTCTCGGGGCCGGCGGGCGAGCAGTACTTC.

This clone was observed a single time. The V and J genes are TRBV6-5 and TRBJ1-5, with TRBD1 matching 7 bases. From germline, CDR1 is MNHEY and CDR2 SVGAGI. The length of the CDR3 is 14 residues. V shed 6 bases and J 6 bases; nucleotides not matched to a gene: 8. The CDR3 reads CASSYRQGVQPQHF. DNA of the CDR3: TGTGCCAGCAGCTATCGACAGGGCGTTCAGCCCCAGCATTTT.

This chain uses TRBV4-3 with TRBJ2-7; unclear D gene. V shed 0 bases and J shed 0 bases, with 9 bases lying between them. The V gene's germline CDR1 is LGHNA and CDR2 YSLEER. The CDR3 is made up of 15 amino acids. The CDR3 DNA reads as TGCGCCAGCAGCCAAGAACATTTCAGCTCCTACGAGCAGTACTTC. Translation: CASSQEHFSSYEQYF.

The chain links TRBV29-1 to TRBJ2-1, with TRBD2 matching 12 bases. Germline V lookup: CDR1 SQVTM, CDR2 ANQGSEA. V lost 1 base and J lost 11; bases outside the gene matches: 6. The CDR3 has 14 amino acids. The CDR3 loop reads CSVEGLAGAVKQFF. In DNA form, the CDR3 reads TGCAGCGTTGAAGGACTAGCGGGGGCTGTAAAGCAGTTCTTC.

Here the CDR3 DNA reads TGTGCCAGCAGCCAAGGTCAGGGCCACTATGGCTACACCTTC. This translates into CASSQGQGHYGYTF. The rearrangement joins TRBV3-1 (or the pseudogene TRBV3-2) to TRBJ1-2; D perhaps matches TRBD1 (5 bases). V was cut by 1 base and J by 3 bases, with 9 bases left in between. The length of the CDR3 is 14 residues. Per the germline V gene, CDR1 is LGHDT and CDR2 is YNNKEL (reference sequence).

The V and J genes are TRBV9 and TRBJ1-2; D unresolved. Trimming cost V 6 bases and J 5 bases, with 14 bases left between them. CDR1 is SGDLS and CDR2 is YYNGEE in the germline V gene. The CDR3 length is 13 residues. CDR3 amino acids: CASTPMGGYGYTF. For the CDR3, the DNA is TGTGCCAGCACCCCGATGGGCGGTTATGGCTACACCTTC.

This rearrangement joins TRBV19 to TRBJ2-7; 11 positions agree with TRBD1. The V and J ends lost 5 bases and 3 bases, in that order; junction bases with no gene match: 6. This CDR3 comprises 15 residues. Germline V gene sequence: CDR1 LNHDA, CDR2 SQIVND (reference sequence). The CDR3 coding sequence is TGTGCCAGTAGTGCGGGGACAGGGGGTAGCTACGAGCAGTACTTC. This gives the protein CASSAGTGGSYEQYF.

This chain connects TRBV27 to TRBJ1-1; TRBD1 matches at 7 bases. The CDR3 contains 13 residues. The V and J ends lost 10 bases and 3 bases, in that order; junction bases with no gene match: 8. Per the germline V gene, CDR1 is MNHEY and CDR2 is SMNVEV (reference sequence). The CDR3 region is CATSRGGYTEAFF. The DNA for the CDR3 is TGTGCCACCTCCAGGGGGGGATACACTGAAGCTTTCTTT.

The rearrangement joins TRBV6-4 to TRBJ2-3; 9 bases are shared with TRBD2. The ends lost 4 bases at V and 6 bases at J; junction bases unmatched: 8. Germline assignment: CDR1 MRHNA and CDR2 SNTAGT. This CDR3 contains 15 residues. The CDR3 DNA follows: TGTGCCAGCAGTGCTGTAGCGGGGGCGAGGGATACGCAGTATTTT. Translation: CASSAVAGARDTQYF.

The rearrangement uses TRBV19 and TRBJ2-7; 7 positions agree with TRBD1. Germline CDR1 reads LNHDA; CDR2 reads SQIVND (reference sequence). The V and J ends lost 4 bases and 8 bases, in that order; junction bases with no gene match: 8. The CDR3 totals 13 residues. CDR3 amino acids: CASSTRQGQKQYF. DNA for the CDR3: TGTGCCAGTAGTACCCGACAGGGTCAGAAGCAGTACTTC.

The J gene is TRBJ2-2, the V gene TRBV11-2, with 7 nucleotides matching TRBD1. CDR3 length: 13 residues. V was clipped by 5 bases and J by 7 bases; unmatched bases: 4. In germline, CDR1 is SGHAT, CDR2 FQNNGV. As DNA, the CDR3 is TGTGCCAGCAGCCAGGGGGTGCGCGGGGAGCTGTTTTTT. It is translated as CASSQGVRGELFF.

V gene TRBV7-2 combines with J gene TRBJ2-1; TRBD2 agrees at 12 bases. Germline V gene sequence: CDR1 SGHTA, CDR2 FQGNSA. V gave up 4 bases and J gave up 4 bases; unmatched junction bases: 11. This CDR3 contains 18 residues. CDR3 in amino acids: CASSSQGALAGGYNEQFF. As DNA, the CDR3 is TGTGCCAGCAGCTCGCAAGGGGCTCTAGCGGGGGGGTACAATGAGCAGTTCTTC.

V usage is TRBV21-1 and J usage is TRBJ2-7; TRBD2, as called in the table, went unchecked against the DNA. TRBV21-1 is flagged as a pseudogene. CDR3 length equals 14 residues. The CDR3 DNA reads TGTGCCAGCAGGACCACACGGAGGTCCTACGAGCAGTACTTC. Its translation: CASRTTRRSYEQYF.